This T cell receptor beta chain was found in a study of T cells expressing NK-cell markers (dated by TCRdb to 2019 to 2021). Some background on the complete study: In sorted CD3+CD56+NKG2C+, CD3+CD56+NKG2C- and CD3+CD56-NKG2C+ T-cell subsets from 8 or 9 donors, TCR beta-chain repertoires were profiled. The libraries were sequenced on Illumina HiSeq 2000/2500, MiSeq or NextSeq, producing 2 x 150 bp reads. The eight sequenced donors were randomly selected healthy volunteers, three men and five women. Of the eight sequenced donors, seven were found to be HCMV-seropositive and one was found to be HCMV-seronegative.

As concerns this clonotype: No antigen is known for it.

The instrument given in TCRdb is Illumina HiSeq 2000. 5'RACE template switching, by which a universal primer site and unique molecular identifiers were added, was used to make TCR beta cDNA libraries. cDNA synthesis was primed from the TCR beta constant segment and was followed by two successive PCR amplification steps. In the original analysis: MIGEC was used to demultiplex reads and group the reads by UMI, and MiTCR was used to assemble and quantify clonotypes. To remove erroneous sequences, TCR cDNA sequences were retained only when supported by two or more reads. The tcR package was used for downstream repertoire analysis, and clonotypes were matched between fractions using CDR3 nucleotide sequence together with V segment. VDJmatch was used to annotate antigen specificity against VDJdb, with one amino acid substitution in CDR3 allowed. TCRdb reprocessed the reads, and each CDR3 protein sequence is entered once, without DNA. These V and J calls are TCRdb output, not the study's own analysis. The sample table holds around 110,000 distinct CDR3 sequences. The ten largest make up approximately 18% of the sample.

What the work shows at the level of the full study, not this receptor alone: For more than 5 donors, the dominant CD3+CD56+NKG2C+ clonotypes were among the top 10 CD8+ clonotypes and accounted for roughly 1.0-8% of CD8+ T cells. Those dominant clonotypes were again the most abundant among CD3+CD56-NKG2C+ cells in a few donors, at about 25-65%. Whether the expanded NKG2C-expressing T cell clones were specific for HCMV antigens was left unclear.

HCMV serostatus was determined by detecting HCMV-specific IgG in serum with a commercial ELISA kit. Peripheral blood mononuclear cells were isolated from blood by Ficoll density gradient centrifugation. The CDR3 measures 15 amino acids from cysteine to phenylalanine. DNA was not recorded. Looking up the germline V gene (reference sequence) yields CDR1 SEHNR and CDR2 FQNEAQ. The sequence came from a woman between 18 and 69 years old in good health. Source material: blood T cells: a sorted CD56 or NKG2C T cell subset, CD4+ or CD8+ T cells, or bulk PBMC T cells (not recorded which). The chain uses TRBV7-9 and TRBJ1-6; the TRBD1 assignment by TCRdb is unverifiable without DNA. The CDR3 protein sequence reads: CASSLVGQGLSPLHF.